Shown below are 11 T cell receptor beta chains from a single sample sequenced in a study of cytomegalovirus exposure and HLA in healthy donors. PCR primers comprised 60 Vbeta and 13 Jbeta primers. Libraries were prepared by immunoSEQ multiplex PCR; TCRdb keeps only in-frame clonotypes and omits some of them. The table shows hundreds of thousands of clones, with about 90% occurring only once. The sample consisted of PBMCs. These receptors all come from a young woman in good health and CMV-seronegative.

This clone was detected once. The chain has TRBV6-5 and TRBJ1-1, with 7 bases aligning to TRBD1. CDR1 is MNHEY, CDR2 SVGAGI, per germline. J lost 4 bases, V lost 9 bases, and 8 bases had no gene match. CDR3 length equals 13 residues. DNA for the CDR3: TGTGCCAGTCGCCGACAGGGTTTCACTGAAGCTTTCTTT. Protein: CASRRQGFTEAFF.

Points on this clone: In the same sample, other DNA sequences code for this CDR3. The chain is built from TRBV9 and TRBJ2-3; the match to TRBD2 covers 11 bases. The germline V gene encodes CDR1 SGDLS and CDR2 YYNGEE. Trimming took 2 bases from V and 4 from J; bases not matched to a gene: 3. CDR3 length: 15 residues. CDR3 in amino acids: CASSVSGGAPDTQYF. In DNA form, the CDR3 reads TGTGCCAGCAGCGTTAGCGGGGGGGCCCCAGATACGCAGTATTTT.

The chain employs TRBV10-3 and TRBJ1-2, with 9 bases fitting TRBD1. The CDR3 sequence is 15 residues long. The junction had 9 bases not matched to a gene; V was cut back by 2 bases and J by 8 bases. The germline CDR1 and CDR2 sequences are ENHRY and SYGVKD. This CDR3 reads CAISEGLQGAWGYTF. CDR3 coding DNA: TGTGCCATCAGTGAGGGCCTACAGGGGGCATGGGGCTACACCTTC.

The chain carries TRBV5-4 and TRBJ2-7, with D possibly being TRBD1 (5 bases). V lost 2 bases and J lost 7, with 16 bases in between. Germline CDR1 is SGHNT and CDR2 is YYREEE (reference sequence). CDR3 length: 14 amino acids. The chain's CDR3 is CASSLSPGPREQYF. CDR3 sequence (DNA): TGTGCCAGCAGCTTAAGTCCAGGGCCGAGGGAGCAGTACTTC.

This chain links TRBV6-5 with TRBJ2-7; 7 positions match TRBD1. The CDR3 consists of 13 residues. The trim removed 2 bases at V and 7 bases at J, leaving 5 bases unmatched. Germline V lookup: CDR1 MNHEY, CDR2 SVGAGI. Written as DNA, the CDR3 is TGTGCCAGCAGTTACCCAGGGACAGCTGAGCAGTACTTC. Its translation: CASSYPGTAEQYF.

This chain connects TRBV7-9 to TRBJ2-2, with 8 positions matching TRBD1. The germline gives CDR1 SEHNR, CDR2 FQNEAQ (reference sequence). This CDR3 is built from 15 residues. V was clipped by 6 bases and J by 1 base; unmatched bases: 4. CDR3 coding DNA: TGTGCCAGCAGACCCGACAGGGGGAACACCGGGGAGCTGTTTTTT. Protein: CASRPDRGNTGELFF.

J is TRBJ2-3 and V is TRBV2; D not resolved. This CDR3 comprises 13 residues. CDR1 and CDR2 from the germline V gene are SNHLY and FYNNEI. Trimming took off 3 bases at V and 0 bases at J, with 4 bases between the two ends. The CDR3 DNA sequence: TGTGCCAGCAGTGAGGCTAGCACAGATACGCAGTATTTT. Its protein is CASSEASTDTQYF.

The chain has TRBV9 and TRBJ2-7; D is undetermined. The CDR3 extends over 13 amino acids. Germline V lookup: CDR1 SGDLS, CDR2 YYNGEE. With 3 bases removed from V and 0 bases from J, the gap between germline ends came to 7 bases. The CDR3 sequence: CASSASPSYEQYF. The CDR3 DNA follows: TGTGCCAGCAGCGCCTCCCCCTCCTACGAGCAGTACTTC.

This chain connects TRBV6-5 to TRBJ1-3, with unresolved D. V gave up 4 bases and J gave up 3 bases, with 13 bases separating them. Germline CDR1 MNHEY, CDR2 SVGAGI. CDR3 length: 15 residues. This CDR3 is CASSLRGIYGNTIYF. DNA of the CDR3: TGTGCCAGCAGTTTACGGGGTATCTATGGAAACACCATATATTTT.

The rearrangement uses TRBV19 and TRBJ1-2, with D possibly TRBD1 on 5 matching bases. The CDR3 loop spans 14 amino acids. Between the trimmed V and J ends, which lost 6 bases and 8 bases, there was a span of 19 bases. Germline lookup yields CDR1 LNHDA and CDR2 SQIVND (reference sequence). The DNA for the CDR3 is TGTGCCAGTAGAGGGGCCGGTGCGCTTAGGGGCTACACCTTC. Encoded protein: CASRGAGALRGYTF.

The CDR3 region is CASSLDGVVQTQYF. As DNA, the CDR3 is TGCGCCAGCAGCTTGGACGGGGTCGTGCAGACCCAGTACTTC. This chain uses TRBV5-1 with TRBJ2-5, with D possibly matching TRBD2 (5 bases). This CDR3 has 14 amino acids. The ends were cut back, 0 bases at V and 6 bases at J, with 12 bases in the middle. Germline-derived CDR1 and CDR2 are SGHRS and YFSETQ.